One and the same sample provided the 15 T cell receptor beta chains below, sequenced in a study of blood T cell repertoires in COVID-19. Using immunoSEQ multiplex PCR, the repertoire was profiled, and TCRdb retains in-frame clones only, with some absent. The sample yields 250,000 to 350,000 clones, around 81% seen once. Sequencing was carried out using peripheral blood. These TCRs come from a person between 65 and 79 years old with COVID-19, enrolled during active disease.

The chain is built from TRBV29-1 and TRBJ2-2; 7 nucleotides line up with TRBD1. The germline V gene has CDR1 SQVTM and CDR2 ANQGSEA. The CDR3 contains 14 residues. The trim removed 3 bases at V and 7 bases at J, leaving 8 bases unmatched. This CDR3 reads CSVDRAGGGGELFF. Written as DNA, the CDR3 is TGCAGCGTTGATCGGGCAGGGGGTGGCGGGGAGCTGTTTTTT.

With respect to this clone: Other DNA sequences in the same sample also yield this CDR3. The V and J genes are TRBV6-2 or TRBV6-3 and TRBJ2-2; the D gene is possibly TRBD1 (5 bases). V was cut by 6 bases and J by 0 bases, with 11 bases left in between. Per germline, CDR1 MNHEY and CDR2 SVGEGT. CDR3 length: 15 amino acids. In nucleotides, the CDR3 is TGTGCCAGCAGCCGAGACAGCGCGAACACCGGGGAGCTGTTTTTT. Translation: CASSRDSANTGELFF.

V and J are TRBV7-2 and TRBJ1-4; D is possibly TRBD1 (6 bases). This CDR3 contains 18 residues. Germline-derived CDR1 and CDR2 are SGHTA and FQGNSA. The V end lost 2 bases, the J end lost 0 bases, and 16 bases lay between the germline ends. Here the CDR3 reads CASSLWAGGAATNEKLFF. CDR3 nucleotides: TGTGCCAGCAGCTTATGGGCGGGGGGGGCCGCAACTAATGAAAAACTGTTTTTT.

The chain has TRBV7-2 and TRBJ1-3; no reliable D call. V dropped 0 bases and J dropped 0 bases, with 12 bases sitting between them. The CDR3 sequence is 17 residues long. The V gene's germline CDR1 is SGHTA and CDR2 FQGNSA. In nucleotides, the CDR3 is TGTGCCAGCAGCTTAGCCCACGGACTGTACTCTGGAAACACCATATATTTT. Its protein product is CASSLAHGLYSGNTIYF.

The chain joins TRBV19 to TRBJ2-7; 7 bases fit TRBD1. Germline CDR1 and CDR2: LNHDA and SQIVND (reference sequence). Losses at the gene ends were 5 bases for V and 1 base for J; bases not matched to a gene: 8. The length of the CDR3 is 15 residues. Here the CDR3 DNA reads TGTGCCAGTAGTCCCCCCGGGACAGCATCCTACGAGCAGTACTTC. It is translated as CASSPPGTASYEQYF.

This clone has only one observation. J is TRBJ1-6 and V is TRBV5-8; 7 bases are shared with TRBD1. J gave up 9 bases and V 0 bases, and 15 bases lay outside the gene matches. Germline V gene lookup returns CDR1 SGHTS and CDR2 YDEGEE. There are 18 residues in the CDR3. The CDR3 loop reads CASSLGTTGPPMTSPLHF. As DNA, the CDR3 is TGTGCCAGCAGCTTGGGGACGACAGGGCCGCCCATGACTTCACCCCTCCACTTT.

This clone was found once. The gene calls are TRBV3-1 (or the pseudogene TRBV3-2) and TRBJ2-5; possibly TRBD1 for D (5 bases). Trimming pared 0 bases from V and 1 base from J, leaving 15 bases between. Germline-derived CDR1 and CDR2 are LGHDT and YNNKEL (reference sequence). CDR3 length: 17 residues. The CDR3 coding sequence is TGTGCCAGCAGCCAAGATCAGGGCATACACATCCAAGAGACCCAGTACTTC. The encoded protein is CASSQDQGIHIQETQYF.

A single count supports this clone. The DNA for the CDR3 is TGTGCCAGCAGCTTACGGGCAGGGATTGAAGTGCAGTACTTC. The encoded protein is CASSLRAGIEVQYF. The chain recombines TRBV7-3 with TRBJ2-7; the D gene is possibly TRBD1 (5 bases). Trimming took off 2 bases at V and 9 bases at J, with 17 bases between the two ends. Germline CDR1 and CDR2: SGHTA and FQGTGA. CDR3 length: 14 amino acids.

This clone was seen more than once but under ten times. The rearrangement links TRBV11-2 to TRBJ2-5; 9 bases map to TRBD1. After removal of 2 bases from V and 5 bases from J, the junction contained 9 bases not matched to a gene. The CDR3 is 16 amino acids. Germline loops: CDR1 SGHAT, CDR2 FQNNGV. CDR3 DNA: TGTGCCAGCAGCTTATTGCGTGGACAGGGGCAGGAGACCCAGTACTTC. Translated, it gives CASSLLRGQGQETQYF.

The chain joins TRBV28 to TRBJ2-2; 8 positions agree with TRBD1. This CDR3 is 14 amino acids long. In germline, CDR1 is MDHEN, CDR2 SYDVKM. After removal of 7 bases from V and 5 bases from J, the junction contained 6 bases not matched to a gene. CDR3 DNA sequence: TGTGCCAGCATTCAGGGGGCGCGTACCGGGGAGCTGTTTTTT. As protein: CASIQGARTGELFF.

There are a few counts of this clone. The rearrangement links TRBV5-1 to TRBJ2-7; 8 nucleotides line up with TRBD1. Trimming at V came to 4 bases and at J to 6 bases, leaving 9 bases not matched to a gene. The CDR3 contains 14 residues. Germline-derived CDR1 and CDR2 are SGHRS and YFSETQ. In DNA, the CDR3 is TGCGCCAGCAGCGTTAGGACAGGGATAGGCGAGCAGTACTTC. It is translated as CASSVRTGIGEQYF.

The chain couples TRBV19 to TRBJ2-3; the match to TRBD2 covers 8 bases. V gave up 11 bases and J gave up 8 bases; unmatched junction bases: 15. Germline CDR1 is LNHDA and CDR2 is SQIVND (reference sequence). CDR3 size: 14 residues. The CDR3 nucleotides read TGTGCCTCCAAAGTAGGCCTAGCGGGCACTACGCAGTATTTT. Translating it yields CASKVGLAGTTQYF.

The table lists this clone with a few counts. This chain links TRBV16 with TRBJ1-6; D is unresolved. The germline V gene has CDR1 KGHSY and CDR2 FQNENV. V lost 1 base and J lost 5, with 3 bases in between. The CDR3 has 13 residues. The CDR3 here is CASSQLNNSPLHF. CDR3 bases: TGTGCCAGCAGCCAATTAAATAATTCACCCCTCCACTTT.

The V gene is TRBV6-6, the J gene TRBJ1-5; D gene unclear. Germline values: CDR1 MNHNY, CDR2 SVGAGI (reference sequence). CDR3 length: 15 amino acids. V shed 6 bases and J shed 5 bases, with 17 bases lying between them. The CDR3 reads CASRDGPSQDQPQHF. CDR3 sequence (DNA): TGTGCCAGCAGAGATGGCCCTTCCCAAGATCAGCCCCAGCATTTT.

The chain couples TRBV18 to TRBJ2-7; 9 bases align to TRBD1. CDR3 length equals 14 residues. Losses at the gene ends were 5 bases for V and 3 bases for J; bases not matched to a gene: 5. Per germline, CDR1 KGHSH and CDR2 LQKENI. CDR3 protein: CASSSSGQGYEQYF. CDR3 coding DNA: TGTGCCAGCTCATCGTCGGGACAGGGCTACGAGCAGTACTTC.